Below, 5 T cell receptor beta chains from the same sample are listed, as sequenced in a study of blood T cell repertoires in COVID-19. TCRdb's table, derived via immunoSEQ multiplex PCR, lists solely in-frame clones and lacks some. The sample records over 100,000 clones, about 80% being singletons. The sample consisted of peripheral blood. Receptor source: a woman in her forties or fifties with acute or convalescent COVID-19.

The chain joins TRBV5-4 to TRBJ1-3, with D possibly TRBD1 on 6 matching bases. CDR1 is SGHNT and CDR2 is YYREEE in the germline V gene (reference sequence). The CDR3 consists of 13 residues. The germline V and J ends were trimmed by 4 bases and 3 bases, with 8 bases remaining between them. The CDR3, as DNA: TGTGCCAGCAGCCTGGACAGTGGAAACACCATATATTTT. It yields the protein CASSLDSGNTIYF.

This chain connects TRBV27 to TRBJ2-6; D is possibly TRBD1 (6 bases). The CDR3 is made up of 15 amino acids. Trimming cost V 6 bases and J 2 bases, with 11 bases left between them. Germline V lookup: CDR1 MNHEY, CDR2 SMNVEV (reference sequence). CDR3 DNA: TGTGCCAGCAGCCGAAAGGGGGCTGGGGCCAACGTCCTGACTTTC. Amino acids: CASSRKGAGANVLTF.

The chain employs TRBV5-1 and TRBJ2-2; 8 bases are a match to TRBD1. V shed 3 bases and J 3 bases; nucleotides not matched to a gene: 4. The CDR3 consists of 15 residues. CDR1 is SGHRS, CDR2 YFSETQ, per germline. DNA of the CDR3: TGCGCCAGCAGCTCCCGGACAGGGTACACCGGGGAGCTGTTTTTT. It codes for CASSSRTGYTGELFF.

This rearrangement joins TRBV18 to TRBJ2-7; TRBD1 aligns across 8 bases. CDR1 is KGHSH and CDR2 is LQKENI in the germline V gene. This CDR3 spans 12 amino acids. Unmatched junction bases numbered 3, after V lost 6 bases and J lost 5 bases. Here the CDR3 DNA reads TGTGCCAGCTCCCAGACAGGGGACGAGCAGTACTTC. This encodes CASSQTGDEQYF.

The chain combines TRBV28 with TRBJ1-4; D uncertain. V gave up 2 bases and J gave up 8 bases, with 15 bases separating them. Germline assignment: CDR1 MDHEN and CDR2 SYDVKM. The CDR3 extends over 15 amino acids. The CDR3: CASSLGGQVGEKLFF. Here the CDR3 DNA reads TGTGCCAGCAGTTTAGGAGGGCAGGTCGGAGAAAAACTGTTTTTT.